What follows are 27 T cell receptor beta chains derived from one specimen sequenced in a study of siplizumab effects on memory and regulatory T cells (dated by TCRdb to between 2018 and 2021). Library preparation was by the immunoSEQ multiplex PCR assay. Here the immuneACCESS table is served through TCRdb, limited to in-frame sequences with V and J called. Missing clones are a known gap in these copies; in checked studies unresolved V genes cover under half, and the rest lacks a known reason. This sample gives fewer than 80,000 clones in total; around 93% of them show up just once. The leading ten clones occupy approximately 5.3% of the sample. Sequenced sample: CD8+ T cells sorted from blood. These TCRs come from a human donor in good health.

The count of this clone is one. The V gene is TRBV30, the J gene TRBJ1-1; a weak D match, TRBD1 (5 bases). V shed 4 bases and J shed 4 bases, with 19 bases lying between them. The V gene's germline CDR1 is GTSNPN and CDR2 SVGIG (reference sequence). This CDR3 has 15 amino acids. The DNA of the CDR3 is TGTGCCTGGACCGGCGGGGACCCAGAGGGCACTGAAGCTTTCTTT. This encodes CAWTGGDPEGTEAFF. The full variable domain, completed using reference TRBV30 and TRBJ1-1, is SQTIHQWPATLVQPVGSPLSLECTVEGTSNPNLYWYRQAAGRGLQLLFYSVGIGQISSEVPQNLSASRPQDRQFILSSKKLLLSDSGFYLCAWTGGDPEGTEAFFGQGTRLTVV.

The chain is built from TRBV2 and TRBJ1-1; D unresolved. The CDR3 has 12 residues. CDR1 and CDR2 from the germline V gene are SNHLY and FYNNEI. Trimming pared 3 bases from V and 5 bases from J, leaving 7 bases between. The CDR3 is CASSDIMTEAFF. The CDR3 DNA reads TGTGCCAGCAGTGATATTATGACTGAAGCTTTCTTT.

The CDR3 spells CASSLVGGPSSEQYF. CDR3 sequence (DNA): TGTGCCAGCAGCTTAGTTGGGGGACCATCTAGCGAGCAGTACTTC. V usage is TRBV7-7 and J usage is TRBJ2-7, with D possibly called TRBD1 or TRBD2 (5 bases each). The V and J ends lost 1 base and 6 bases respectively, with 16 bases between them. The CDR3 totals 15 residues. The germline gives CDR1 SSHAT, CDR2 FNYEAQ (reference sequence).

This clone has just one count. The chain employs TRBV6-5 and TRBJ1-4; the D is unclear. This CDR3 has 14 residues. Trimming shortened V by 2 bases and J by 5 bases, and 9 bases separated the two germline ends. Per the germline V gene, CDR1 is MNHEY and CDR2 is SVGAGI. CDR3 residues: CASSYQSSNEKLFF. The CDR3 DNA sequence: TGTGCCAGCAGTTACCAAAGCTCAAATGAAAAACTGTTTTTT.

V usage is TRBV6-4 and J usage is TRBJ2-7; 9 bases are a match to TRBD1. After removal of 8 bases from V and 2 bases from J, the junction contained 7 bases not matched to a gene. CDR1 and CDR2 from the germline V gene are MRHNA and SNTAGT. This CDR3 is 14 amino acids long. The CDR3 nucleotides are TGTGCCAGCCCCGACAGGGGGTTTCCCTACGAGCAGTACTTC. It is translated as CASPDRGFPYEQYF.

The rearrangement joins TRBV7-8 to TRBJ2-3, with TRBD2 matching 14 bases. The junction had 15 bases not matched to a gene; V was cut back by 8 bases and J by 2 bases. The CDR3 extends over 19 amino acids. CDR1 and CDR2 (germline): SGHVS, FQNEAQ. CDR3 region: CASGVPGLAGVAHTDTQYF. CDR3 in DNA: TGTGCCAGCGGTGTCCCGGGACTAGCGGGGGTAGCACACACAGATACGCAGTATTTT.

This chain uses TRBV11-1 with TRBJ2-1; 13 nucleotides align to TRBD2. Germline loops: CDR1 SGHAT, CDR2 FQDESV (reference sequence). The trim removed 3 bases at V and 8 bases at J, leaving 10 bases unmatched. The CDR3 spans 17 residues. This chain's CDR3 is CASSLVKTSGGTDEQFF. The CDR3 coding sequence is TGTGCCAGCAGCTTGGTAAAGACTAGCGGGGGGACCGATGAGCAGTTCTTC.

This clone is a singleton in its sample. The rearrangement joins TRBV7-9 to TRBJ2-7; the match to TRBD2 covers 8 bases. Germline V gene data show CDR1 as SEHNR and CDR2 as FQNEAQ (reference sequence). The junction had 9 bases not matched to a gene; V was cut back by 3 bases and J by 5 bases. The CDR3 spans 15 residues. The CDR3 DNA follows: TGTGCCAGCAGCTTTTTGGGGGCGGGGGGCGACGAGCAGTACTTC. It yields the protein CASSFLGAGGDEQYF.

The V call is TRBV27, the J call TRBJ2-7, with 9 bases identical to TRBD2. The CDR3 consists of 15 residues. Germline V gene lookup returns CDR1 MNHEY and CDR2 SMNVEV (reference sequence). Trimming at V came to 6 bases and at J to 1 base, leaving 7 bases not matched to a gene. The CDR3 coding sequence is TGTGCCAGCAGCCCAATAGCGGGAGCGTCCTACGAGCAGTACTTC. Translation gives CASSPIAGASYEQYF.

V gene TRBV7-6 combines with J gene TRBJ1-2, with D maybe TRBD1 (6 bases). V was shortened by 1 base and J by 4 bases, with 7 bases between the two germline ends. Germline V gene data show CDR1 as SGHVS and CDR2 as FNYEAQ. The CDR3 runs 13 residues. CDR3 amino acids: CASSLGRGYGYTF. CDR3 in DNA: TGTGCCAGCAGCTTAGGCAGGGGCTATGGCTACACCTTC.

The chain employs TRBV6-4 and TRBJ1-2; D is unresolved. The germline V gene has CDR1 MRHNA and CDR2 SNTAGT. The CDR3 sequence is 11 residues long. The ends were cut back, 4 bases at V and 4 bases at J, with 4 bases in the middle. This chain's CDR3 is CASSGGYGYTF. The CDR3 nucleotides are TGTGCCAGCAGTGGGGGCTATGGCTACACCTTC.

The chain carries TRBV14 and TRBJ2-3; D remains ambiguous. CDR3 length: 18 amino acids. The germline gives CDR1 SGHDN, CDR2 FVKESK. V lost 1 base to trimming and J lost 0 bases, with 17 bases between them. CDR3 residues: CASSQAAVRVLSTDTQYF. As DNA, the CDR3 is TGTGCCAGCAGCCAAGCAGCCGTACGGGTCCTCAGCACAGATACGCAGTATTTT.

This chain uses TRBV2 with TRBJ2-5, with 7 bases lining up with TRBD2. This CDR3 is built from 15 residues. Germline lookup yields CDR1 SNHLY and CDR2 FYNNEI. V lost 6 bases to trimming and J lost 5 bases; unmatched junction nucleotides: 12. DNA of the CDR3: TGTGCCAGCAGGGGGGGGACGACGCTCTCGGAGACCCAGTACTTC. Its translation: CASRGGTTLSETQYF.

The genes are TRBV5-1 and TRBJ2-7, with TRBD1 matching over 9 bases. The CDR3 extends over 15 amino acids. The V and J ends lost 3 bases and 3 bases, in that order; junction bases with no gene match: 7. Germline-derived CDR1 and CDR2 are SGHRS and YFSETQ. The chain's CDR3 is CASSYLPGQGYEQYF. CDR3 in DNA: TGCGCCAGCAGCTACTTACCGGGACAGGGCTACGAGCAGTACTTC. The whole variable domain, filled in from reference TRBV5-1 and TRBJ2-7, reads KAGVTQTPRYLIKTRGQQVTLSCSPISGHRSVSWYQQTPGQGLQFLFEYFSETQRNKGNFPGRFSGRQFSNSRSEMNVSTLELGDSALYLCASSYLPGQGYEQYFGPGTRLTVT.

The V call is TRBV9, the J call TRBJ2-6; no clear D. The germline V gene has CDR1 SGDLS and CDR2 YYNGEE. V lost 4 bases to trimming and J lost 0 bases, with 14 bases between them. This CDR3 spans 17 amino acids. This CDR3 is CASSLRVAVSGANVLTF. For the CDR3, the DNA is TGTGCCAGCAGCTTACGGGTCGCTGTCTCTGGGGCCAACGTCCTGACTTTC.

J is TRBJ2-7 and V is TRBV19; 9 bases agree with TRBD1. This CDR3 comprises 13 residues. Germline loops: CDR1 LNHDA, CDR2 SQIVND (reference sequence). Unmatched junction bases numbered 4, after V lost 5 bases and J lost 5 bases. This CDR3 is CASSPGTGNEQYF. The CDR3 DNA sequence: TGTGCCAGTAGTCCCGGGACAGGGAACGAGCAGTACTTC.

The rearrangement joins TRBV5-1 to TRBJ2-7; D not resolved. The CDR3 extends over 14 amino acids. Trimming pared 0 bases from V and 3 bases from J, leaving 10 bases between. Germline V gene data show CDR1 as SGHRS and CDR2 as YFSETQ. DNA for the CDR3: TGCGCCAGCAGCTTGGAGGACGGAGACTACGAGCAGTACTTC. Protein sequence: CASSLEDGDYEQYF.

The CDR3 protein is CASSTPGQGHNEQFF. The DNA for the CDR3 is TGTGCCAGCAGCACACCGGGACAGGGGCACAATGAGCAGTTCTTC. The J gene is TRBJ2-1, the V gene TRBV11-2; 10 bases are a match to TRBD1. CDR1 is SGHAT and CDR2 is FQNNGV in the germline V gene. The CDR3 sequence is 15 residues long. Losses at the gene ends were 5 bases for V and 5 bases for J; bases not matched to a gene: 6.

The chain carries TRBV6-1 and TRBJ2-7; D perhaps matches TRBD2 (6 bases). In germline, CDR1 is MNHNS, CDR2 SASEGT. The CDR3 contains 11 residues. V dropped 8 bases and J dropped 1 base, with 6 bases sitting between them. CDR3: CASGGSYEQYF. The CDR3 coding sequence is TGTGCCAGCGGGGGGTCCTACGAGCAGTACTTC.

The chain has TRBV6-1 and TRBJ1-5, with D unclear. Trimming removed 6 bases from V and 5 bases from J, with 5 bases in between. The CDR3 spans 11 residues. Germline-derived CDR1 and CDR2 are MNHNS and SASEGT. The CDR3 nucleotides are TGTGCCAGCAGCCAAGATCAGCCCCAGCATTTT. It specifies CASSQDQPQHF.

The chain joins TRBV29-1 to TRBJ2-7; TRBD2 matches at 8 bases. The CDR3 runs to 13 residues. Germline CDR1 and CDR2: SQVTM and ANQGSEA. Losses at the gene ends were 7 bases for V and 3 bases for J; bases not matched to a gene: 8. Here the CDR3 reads CSGTGGTFYEQYF. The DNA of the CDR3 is TGCAGCGGGACGGGGGGGACCTTCTACGAGCAGTACTTC.

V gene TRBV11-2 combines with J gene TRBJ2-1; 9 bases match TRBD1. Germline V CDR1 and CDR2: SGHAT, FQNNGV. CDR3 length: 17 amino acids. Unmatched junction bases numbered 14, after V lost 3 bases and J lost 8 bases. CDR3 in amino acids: CASSFATIPGQGHEQFF. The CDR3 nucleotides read TGTGCCAGCAGCTTTGCTACCATCCCGGGACAGGGTCATGAGCAGTTCTTC.

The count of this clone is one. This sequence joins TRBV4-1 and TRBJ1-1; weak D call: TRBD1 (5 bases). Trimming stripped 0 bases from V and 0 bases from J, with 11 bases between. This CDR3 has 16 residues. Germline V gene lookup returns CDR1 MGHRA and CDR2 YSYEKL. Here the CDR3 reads CASSQDPQGLNTEAFF. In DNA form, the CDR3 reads TGCGCCAGCAGCCAAGACCCCCAGGGTCTGAACACTGAAGCTTTCTTT.

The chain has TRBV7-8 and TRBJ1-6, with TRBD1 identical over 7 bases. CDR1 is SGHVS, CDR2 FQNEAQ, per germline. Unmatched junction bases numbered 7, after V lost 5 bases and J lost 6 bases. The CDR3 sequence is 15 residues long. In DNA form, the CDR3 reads TGTGCCAGCAGCCCGACGACAGGGCTTAATTCACCCCTCCACTTT. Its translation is CASSPTTGLNSPLHF.

CDR3 amino acids: CASSQGSGNEQFF. CDR3 coding DNA: TGCGCCAGCAGCCAAGGATCCGGGAATGAGCAGTTCTTC. V usage is TRBV4-3 and J usage is TRBJ2-1; D ambiguous. CDR1 and CDR2 (germline): LGHNA, YSLEER. V lost 1 base, J lost 7 bases, and 8 bases lay in between. The CDR3 runs to 13 residues.

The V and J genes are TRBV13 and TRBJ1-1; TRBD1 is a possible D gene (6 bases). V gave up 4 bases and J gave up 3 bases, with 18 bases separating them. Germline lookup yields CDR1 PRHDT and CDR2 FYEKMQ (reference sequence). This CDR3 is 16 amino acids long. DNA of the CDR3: TGTGCCAGCAGCTCTTACCACAGGGCGAGGGACACTGAAGCTTTCTTT. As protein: CASSSYHRARDTEAFF.

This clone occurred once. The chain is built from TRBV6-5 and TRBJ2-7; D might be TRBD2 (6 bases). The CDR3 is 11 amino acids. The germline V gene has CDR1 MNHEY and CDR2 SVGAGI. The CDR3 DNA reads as TGTGCGGGGGGAGCTTTCTACGAGCAGTACTTC. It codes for CAGGAFYEQYF.